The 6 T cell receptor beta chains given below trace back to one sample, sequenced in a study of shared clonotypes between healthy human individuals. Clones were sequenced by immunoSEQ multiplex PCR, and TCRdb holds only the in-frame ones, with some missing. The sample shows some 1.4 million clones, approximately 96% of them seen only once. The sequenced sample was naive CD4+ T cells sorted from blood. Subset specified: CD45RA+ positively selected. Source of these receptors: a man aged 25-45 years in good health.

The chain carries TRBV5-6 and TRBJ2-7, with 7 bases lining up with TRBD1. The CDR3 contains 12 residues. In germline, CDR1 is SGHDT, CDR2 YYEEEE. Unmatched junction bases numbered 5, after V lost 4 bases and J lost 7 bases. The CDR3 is CASSNDRAEQYF. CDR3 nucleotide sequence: TGTGCCAGCAGCAATGACAGGGCAGAGCAGTACTTC. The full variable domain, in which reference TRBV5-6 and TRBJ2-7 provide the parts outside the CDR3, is DAGVTQSPTHLIKTRGQQVTLRCSPKSGHDTVSWYQQALGQGPQFIFQYYEEEERQRGNFPDRFSGHQFPNYSSELNVNALLLGDSALYLCASSNDRAEQYFGPGTRLTVT.

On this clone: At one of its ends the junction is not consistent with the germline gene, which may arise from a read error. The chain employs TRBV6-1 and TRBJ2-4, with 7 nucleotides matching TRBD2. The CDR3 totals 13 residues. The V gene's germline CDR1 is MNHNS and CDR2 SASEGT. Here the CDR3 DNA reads TGTGCCAGCAGGGAACTAACAGCGGGGAGTAGGTATTTC. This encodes CASRELTAGSRYF.

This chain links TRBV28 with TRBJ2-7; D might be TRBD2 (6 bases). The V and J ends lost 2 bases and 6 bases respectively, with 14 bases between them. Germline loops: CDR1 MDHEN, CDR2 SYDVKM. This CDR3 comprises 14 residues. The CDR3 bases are TGTGCCAGCAGTTTAGGGGGGTGGAGGGGCGAGCAGTACTTC. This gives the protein CASSLGGWRGEQYF.

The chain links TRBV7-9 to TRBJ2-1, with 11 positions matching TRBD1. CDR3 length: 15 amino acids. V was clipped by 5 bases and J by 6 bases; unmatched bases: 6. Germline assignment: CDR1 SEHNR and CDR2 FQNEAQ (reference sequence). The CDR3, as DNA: TGTGCCAGCAGCGCACCGGGACAGGGGGTCAATGAGCAGTTCTTC. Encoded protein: CASSAPGQGVNEQFF.

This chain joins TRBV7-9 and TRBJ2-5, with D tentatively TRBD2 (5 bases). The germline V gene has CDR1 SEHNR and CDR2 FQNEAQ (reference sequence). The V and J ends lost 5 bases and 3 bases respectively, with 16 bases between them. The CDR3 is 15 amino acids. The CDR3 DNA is TGTGCCAGCAGCGCAACCCTCAGCGGAAAAGAGACCCAGTACTTC. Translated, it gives CASSATLSGKETQYF.

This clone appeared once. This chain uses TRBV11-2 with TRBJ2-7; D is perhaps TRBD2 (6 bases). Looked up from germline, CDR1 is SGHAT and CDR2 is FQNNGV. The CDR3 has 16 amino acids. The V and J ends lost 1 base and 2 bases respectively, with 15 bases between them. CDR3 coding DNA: TGTGCCAGCAGCTTAGGGAGGGCCCTAGGGGCCTACGAGCAGTACTTC. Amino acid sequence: CASSLGRALGAYEQYF.